These T cell receptor beta chains were read from a single sample in a study of T cell responses to AZD1222 COVID-19 vaccine. The repertoire was sequenced with immunoSEQ multiplex PCR; TCRdb's copy has only in-frame clones and lacks some. The sample lists tens of thousands of clones; over 75% were seen once. Sequencing was performed on peripheral blood, taken on day 0 of AZD1222 vaccination. The receptors shown here come from an adult in good health. The conserved cysteine and the conserved F or W are not part of the CDR3 here. A D gene is named only where the DNA matches it firmly.

D,V,J,CDR3
NA,TRBV5-6,TRBJ1-1,ASSRIQVGGRTEAF
TRBD1,TRBV5-1,TRBJ1-6,ASSRGQGYSPLH
TRBD1,TRBV6-2/TRBV6-3,TRBJ1-6,ASSAEDRVVNSPLH
NA,TRBV9,TRBJ2-1,ASSVSGGLQPEQF
TRBD1,TRBV27,TRBJ1-2,ASSWTGTELIYGYT
NA,TRBV10-2,TRBJ1-1,ASSQKETEAF
TRBD2,TRBV28,TRBJ2-7,ASSYPLGLAGGPKYEQY
TRBD1,TRBV5-1,TRBJ2-2,ASSGTGTEGTGELF
NA,TRBV7-6,TRBJ1-2,ASSLGAGDYGYT
NA,TRBV10-2,TRBJ1-5,ASSTGDSNQPQH
NA,TRBV2,TRBJ1-1,ASSVAGTEAF
NA,TRBV19,TRBJ2-2,ASGSGELF
NA,TRBV5-6,TRBJ2-2,ASSLNTGELF
NA,TRBV2,TRBJ2-5,ASRENTAEGETQY
TRBD2,TRBV6-5,TRBJ2-1,ASSYSGGVQDEQF
TRBD1,TRBV3-1/TRBV3-2,TRBJ1-6,ASSQRGQGREVSPLH
NA,TRBV11-2,TRBJ2-7,ASSSSPGHFGEQY
NA,TRBV5-1,TRBJ2-7,ASSLGSSETYEQY
NA,TRBV29-1,TRBJ2-7,SVVPPTGSSYEQY
TRBD1,TRBV2,TRBJ2-2,ASTWDSRTGELF
TRBD1,TRBV19,TRBJ1-4,ASSTGTANEKLF
NA,TRBV21-1,TRBJ1-6,ASSKRRSYNSPLH
NA,TRBV7-9,TRBJ1-1,ASSSGQNTEAF
NA,TRBV4-1,TRBJ1-5,ASSQVGQGNQPQH
NA,TRBV28,TRBJ2-5,ASSSAAGRSQY
NA,TRBV18,TRBJ1-1,ASSPTPDKYTEAF
NA,TRBV6-6,TRBJ1-5,ASSPGLLWGQPQH
NA,TRBV5-1,TRBJ2-5,ASSLVYGGGETQY
TRBD1,TRBV28,TRBJ1-5,ASSGGQEHQPQH
NA,TRBV12-3/TRBV12-4,TRBJ1-1,ASSLGQGYAF
NA,TRBV5-1,TRBJ2-7,ASSLETRYEQY
TRBD1,TRBV7-8,TRBJ1-2,ASSFEGAPYYGYT
NA,TRBV19,TRBJ2-7,ASSFSNSYEQY
TRBD2,TRBV28,TRBJ2-1,ASSYTSGGHNEQF
NA,TRBV4-1,TRBJ1-2,ASSQEEDLGYT
NA,TRBV9,TRBJ1-1,ASSVGTGTEAF
TRBD2,TRBV6-6,TRBJ2-2,ASSPRLAGGGGELF
TRBD1,TRBV2,TRBJ1-2,ASSDRTGGDYGYT